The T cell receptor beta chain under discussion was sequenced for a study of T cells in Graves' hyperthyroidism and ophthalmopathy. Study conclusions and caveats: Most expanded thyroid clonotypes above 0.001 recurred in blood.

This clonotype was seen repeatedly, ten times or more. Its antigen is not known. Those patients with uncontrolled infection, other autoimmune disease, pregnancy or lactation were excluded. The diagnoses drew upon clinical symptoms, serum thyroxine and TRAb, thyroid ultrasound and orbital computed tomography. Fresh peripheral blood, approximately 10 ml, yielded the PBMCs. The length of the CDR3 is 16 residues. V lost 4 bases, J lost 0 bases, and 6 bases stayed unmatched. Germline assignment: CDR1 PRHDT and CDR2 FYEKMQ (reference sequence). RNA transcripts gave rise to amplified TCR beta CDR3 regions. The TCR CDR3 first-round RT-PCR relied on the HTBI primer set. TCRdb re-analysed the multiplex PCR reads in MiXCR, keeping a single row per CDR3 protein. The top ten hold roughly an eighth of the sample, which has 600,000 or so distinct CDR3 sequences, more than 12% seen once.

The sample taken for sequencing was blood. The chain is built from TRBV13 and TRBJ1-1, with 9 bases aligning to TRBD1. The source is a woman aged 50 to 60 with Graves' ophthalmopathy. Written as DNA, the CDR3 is TGTGCCAGCAGCTCTTACAGGGGGCTGGTGAACACTGAAGCTTTCTTT. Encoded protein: CASSSYRGLVNTEAFF. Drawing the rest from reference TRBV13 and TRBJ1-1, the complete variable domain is AAGVIQSPRHLIKEKRETATLKCYPIPRHDTVYWYQQGPGQDPQFLISFYEKMQSDKGSIPDRFSAQQFSDYHSELNMSSLELGDSALYFCASSSYRGLVNTEAFFGQGTRLTVV.